This TCR beta chain was captured in a study of shared clonotypes between healthy human individuals. Data came from immunoSEQ multiplex PCR; TCRdb stores just in-frame clones and leaves some out. The repertoire holds 500,000 to 550,000 clones, around 95% seen once, with around 0.067% in the top ten. Sequenced input: naive CD4+ T cells sorted from blood. The subset was: CD45RA+ positively selected. This TCR derives from a woman in her twenties or thirties in good health.

CDR3 region: CASGLRAPGRNEQFF. CDR3 sequence (DNA): TGTGCCAGCGGGCTGCGGGCCCCCGGTAGGAATGAGCAGTTCTTC. This chain connects TRBV28 to TRBJ2-1; weak D call: TRBD2 (5 bases). The germline CDR1 and CDR2 sequences are MDHEN and SYDVKM. This CDR3 spans 15 amino acids. V was trimmed by 8 bases and J by 7 bases, leaving 21 bases between them.